The next 16 T cell receptor beta chains were all read from a single sample in a study of T cell repertoires in ileal Crohn's disease. Using immunoSEQ multiplex PCR, the repertoire was profiled, and TCRdb retains in-frame clones only, with some absent. Found here are thousands of clones, 75% to 85% of them singletons; the top ten hold about 4.4%. The source material was ileal tissue. The source is an adult with Crohn's disease.

This chain joins TRBV5-8 and TRBJ1-2, with D unresolved. CDR3 length equals 15 residues. In germline, CDR1 is SGHTS, CDR2 YDEGEE. Trimming took off 1 base at V and 4 bases at J, with 14 bases between the two ends. Here the CDR3 DNA reads TGTGCCAGCAGCTTGCGAGGGCGCGGAACCTATGGCTACACCTTC. Residues: CASSLRGRGTYGYTF. The entire variable domain, with the rest obtained from reference TRBV5-8 and TRBJ1-2, is as follows: EAGVTQSPTHLIKTRGQQATLRCSPISGHTSVYWYQQALGLGLQFLLWYDEGEERNRGNFPPRFSGRQFPNYSSELNVNALELEDSALYLCASSLRGRGTYGYTFGSGTRLTVV.

This clone was observed a handful of times. The V gene is TRBV2, the J gene TRBJ2-1; TRBD2 agrees at 7 bases. The CDR3 contains 12 residues. The germline V gene encodes CDR1 SNHLY and CDR2 FYNNEI. Losses at the gene ends were 9 bases for V and 7 bases for J; bases not matched to a gene: 6. This chain's CDR3 is CASRRGINEQFF. The DNA for the CDR3 is TGTGCCAGTCGGCGGGGGATAAATGAGCAGTTCTTC.

This clone was counted only a few times. The chain links TRBV19 to TRBJ1-1; a possible D gene is TRBD1 (6 bases). Germline-derived CDR1 and CDR2 are LNHDA and SQIVND (reference sequence). The V end lost 8 bases, the J end lost 5 bases, and 15 bases lay between the germline ends. CDR3 length: 13 amino acids. The CDR3 region has the DNA TGTGCCAGTTCGCGGGGGCAGGGAACTGAAGCTTTCTTT. Translation gives CASSRGQGTEAFF.

The CDR3 protein is CASSEGTGLRGYTF. DNA for the CDR3: TGTGCCAGCAGTGAAGGGACAGGGTTACGGGGCTACACCTTC. The rearrangement links TRBV6-1 to TRBJ1-2; 8 nucleotides line up with TRBD1. CDR3 length: 14 residues. CDR1 and CDR2 (germline): MNHNS, SASEGT. J was trimmed by 8 bases and V by 1 base; bases with no gene match: 6.

V is TRBV6-4 and J is TRBJ2-2; tentatively, D is TRBD1 (5 bases). V shed 8 bases and J shed 0 bases, with 7 bases lying between them. The CDR3 covers 13 residues. CDR1 and CDR2 (germline): MRHNA, SNTAGT. The chain's CDR3 is CASGHSNTGELFF. In DNA form, the CDR3 reads TGTGCCAGCGGACACTCGAACACCGGGGAGCTGTTTTTT.

This chain connects TRBV18 to TRBJ2-1, with TRBD2 identical over 8 bases. Germline-derived CDR1 and CDR2 are KGHSH and LQKENI. V dropped 2 bases and J dropped 7; count of bases not matched to a gene: 4. This CDR3 contains 14 residues. This chain's CDR3 is CASSPGTSLNEQFF. CDR3 coding DNA: TGTGCCAGCTCACCAGGGACTAGTCTAAATGAGCAGTTCTTC.

The chain recombines TRBV20-1 with TRBJ2-7; possibly TRBD2 for D (5 bases). Looked up from germline, CDR1 is DFQATT and CDR2 is SNEGSKA (reference sequence). The length of the CDR3 is 11 residues. Between the trimmed V and J ends, which lost 5 bases and 3 bases, there was a span of 8 bases. The CDR3 spells CSALALYEQYF. Here the CDR3 DNA reads TGCAGTGCTTTAGCGCTCTACGAGCAGTACTTC.

The chain links TRBV5-5 to TRBJ1-1; D is undetermined. The V end was cut by 0 bases, the J end by 0 bases, with 9 bases between. The CDR3 runs to 15 residues. CDR1 and CDR2 from the germline V gene are SGHKS and YYEKEE (reference sequence). CDR3: CASSLEQYMNTEAFF. The DNA for the CDR3 is TGTGCCAGCAGCTTGGAACAGTACATGAACACTGAAGCTTTCTTT.

V gene TRBV28 combines with J gene TRBJ1-1; weak D call: TRBD1 (6 bases). The CDR3 covers 14 residues. V was pared by 5 bases and J by 4 bases, with 14 bases between. Per the germline V gene, CDR1 is MDHEN and CDR2 is SYDVKM. The CDR3 DNA follows: TGTGCCAGCAGTACGCGCTACAGGGCCACTGAAGCTTTCTTT. It translates to CASSTRYRATEAFF.

Concerning this clone itself: Since no conserved phenylalanine or tryptophan closes the CDR3, a read error is the likely cause. The J gene is TRBJ2-7, the V gene TRBV5-1, with 7 bases lining up with TRBD1. Germline V CDR1 and CDR2: SGHRS, YFSETQ. The CDR3 runs to 14 residues. The V and J ends lost 0 bases and 3 bases, in that order; junction bases with no gene match: 3. CDR3 loop: CASSLVGQSYEQYL. CDR3 DNA: TGCGCCAGCAGCTTGGTGGGACAGAGCTACGAGCAGTACCTC.

This sequence joins TRBV2 and TRBJ1-1, with D possibly being TRBD1 (5 bases). Between the trimmed V and J ends, which lost 5 bases and 0 bases, there was a span of 7 bases. The CDR3 covers 13 residues. Germline V gene lookup returns CDR1 SNHLY and CDR2 FYNNEI. The CDR3 nucleotides read TGTGCCAGCAGTCGACAGCTGAACACTGAAGCTTTCTTT. Translation gives CASSRQLNTEAFF.

CDR3 DNA sequence: TGTGCCTGGCTAGGGGGGACTACCTACAATGAGCAGTTCTTC. Translation: CAWLGGTTYNEQFF. V usage is TRBV30 and J usage is TRBJ2-1, with D perhaps TRBD2 (7 bases). V was trimmed by 5 bases and J by 2 bases, leaving 13 bases between them. This CDR3 is 14 amino acids long. Germline assignment: CDR1 GTSNPN and CDR2 SVGIG (reference sequence).

This clone was counted between two and nine times. The J gene is TRBJ1-1, the V gene TRBV27; 7 bases map to TRBD1. CDR1 is MNHEY, CDR2 SMNVEV, per germline (reference sequence). Losses at the gene ends were 6 bases for V and 8 bases for J; bases not matched to a gene: 6. CDR3 length: 12 residues. CDR3 protein: CASRSTGPEAFF. The CDR3 DNA reads TGTGCCAGCAGGTCGACAGGGCCAGAAGCTTTCTTT.

The chain joins TRBV7-9 to TRBJ2-7, with TRBD2 matching over 12 bases. Germline V gene data show CDR1 as SEHNR and CDR2 as FQNEAQ (reference sequence). There are 14 residues in the CDR3. J gave up 3 bases and V 4 bases, and 1 base lay outside the gene matches. CDR3 nucleotide sequence: TGTGCCAGCAGCTCTAGCGGGAGGGTCTACGAGCAGTACTTC. This codes for CASSSSGRVYEQYF.

This chain uses TRBV29-1 with TRBJ2-1; D gene ambiguous. Germline CDR1 and CDR2: SQVTM and ANQGSEA. This CDR3 has 12 residues. The germline V and J ends were trimmed by 3 bases and 5 bases, with 8 bases remaining between them. The CDR3 DNA sequence: TGCAGCGTTGATCGACTGAACAATGAGCAGTTCTTC. Its translation: CSVDRLNNEQFF.

J is TRBJ1-2 and V is TRBV6-5; 10 positions match TRBD1. Germline lookup yields CDR1 MNHEY and CDR2 SVGAGI. J gave up 7 bases and V 6 bases, and 8 bases lay outside the gene matches. This CDR3 is 14 amino acids long. The CDR3 sequence: CASSKGQGFGGYTF. CDR3 sequence (DNA): TGTGCCAGCAGCAAGGGACAGGGGTTCGGTGGCTACACCTTC.